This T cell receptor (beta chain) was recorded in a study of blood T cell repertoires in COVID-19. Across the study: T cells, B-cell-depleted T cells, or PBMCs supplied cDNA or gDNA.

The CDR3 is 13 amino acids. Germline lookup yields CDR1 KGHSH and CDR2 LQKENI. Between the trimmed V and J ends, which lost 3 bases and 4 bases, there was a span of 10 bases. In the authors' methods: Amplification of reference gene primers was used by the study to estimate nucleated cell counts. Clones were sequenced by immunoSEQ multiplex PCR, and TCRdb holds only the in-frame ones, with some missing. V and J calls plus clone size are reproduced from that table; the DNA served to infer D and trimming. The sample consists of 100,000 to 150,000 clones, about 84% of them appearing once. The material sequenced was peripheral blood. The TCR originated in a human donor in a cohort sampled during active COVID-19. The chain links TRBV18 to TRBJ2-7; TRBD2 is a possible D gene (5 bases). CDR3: CASSPGLGYEQYF. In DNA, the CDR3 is TGTGCCAGCTCACCCGGACTGGGGTACGAGCAGTACTTC.